This TCR beta chain is from a study of blood T cell repertoires in COVID-19 (dated by TCRdb to the early 2020s). About the study as a whole: The collaborator samples originated in the United States, Italy and Spain and spanned the acute and convalescent phases of COVID-19. Sample metadata almost always included a de-identified subject ID, COVID-19 status, age in years and sex. The prospective study material was composed of cDNA or gDNA derived from T cells, B-cell-depleted T cells, or PBMCs. The samples were drawn from two sources: the first 160 participants of the ongoing ImmuneRACE study, and 1,254 subjects contributed by 6 global collaborators. Subjects who had been exposed to COVID-19, were actively infected with it, or had recovered from it provided the deeply sampled blood TCRbeta repertoires that made up the dataset. The repertoires were released in a freely available public database intended as a resource for research on the immune response to SARS-CoV-2. Where available, HLA class I and class II types were taken from metadata supplied by the sample provider and were not determined by assay-based typing.

The immunoSEQ Assay, a bias-controlled multiplex PCR, was used to amplify TCRbeta CDR3 regions from genomic DNA. From the authors' description of their analysis: The number of nucleated cells in each sample was estimated from the amplification of reference gene primers within the assay. To quantify the absolute abundance of each unique TCRbeta CDR3 rearrangement, sequence reads were collapsed and filtered. For each sample, productive Simpson clonality was calculated as the square root of Simpson's diversity index over productive rearrangements. TCRdb carries this immuneACCESS record with in-frame sequences only. Its versions omit some clonotypes, under half of them owing to an unresolved V gene in the studies checked, with the rest unexplained. V, J and clone size are taken as reported in that table, and D and trimming were inferred from the DNA itself. The sample yields 100,000 to 150,000 clones; roughly 86% were counted once. The leading ten clones occupy around 3.4% of the sample.

Collaborating institutions collected whole blood in K2EDTA tubes following their own protocols. Collaborator samples were shipped for TCRbeta analysis as frozen whole blood, isolated PBMCs, or DNA extracted from either sample type. CDR3 length: 16 amino acids, cysteine to phenylalanine. Of the read, only the CDR3 DNA is kept; its 48 bases are in frame from base 1. V is trimmed back by 0 bases and J by 2 bases, and the junction contains 6 bases that no gene match accounts for. From the germline V gene (reference sequence), CDR1 is MNHEY and CDR2 is SMNVEV. Note on this clone: This receptor's antigen is unknown. Base qualities are not at hand, and no much larger clone is one base apart.

The full study reports these points: Clinical and demographic metadata were provided uncurated, with the amount varying by source and participant.

This receptor chain uses TRBV27 and TRBJ2-7, with 8 junctional bases fitting TRBD2. Material: peripheral blood. This receptor was obtained from a woman between 55 and 75 years old with acute or convalescent COVID-19. DNA sequence: TGTGCCAGCAGTTTATCGAAGGGACTAGGGCCCTACGAGCAGTACTTC. The translation is CASSLSKGLGPYEQYF.